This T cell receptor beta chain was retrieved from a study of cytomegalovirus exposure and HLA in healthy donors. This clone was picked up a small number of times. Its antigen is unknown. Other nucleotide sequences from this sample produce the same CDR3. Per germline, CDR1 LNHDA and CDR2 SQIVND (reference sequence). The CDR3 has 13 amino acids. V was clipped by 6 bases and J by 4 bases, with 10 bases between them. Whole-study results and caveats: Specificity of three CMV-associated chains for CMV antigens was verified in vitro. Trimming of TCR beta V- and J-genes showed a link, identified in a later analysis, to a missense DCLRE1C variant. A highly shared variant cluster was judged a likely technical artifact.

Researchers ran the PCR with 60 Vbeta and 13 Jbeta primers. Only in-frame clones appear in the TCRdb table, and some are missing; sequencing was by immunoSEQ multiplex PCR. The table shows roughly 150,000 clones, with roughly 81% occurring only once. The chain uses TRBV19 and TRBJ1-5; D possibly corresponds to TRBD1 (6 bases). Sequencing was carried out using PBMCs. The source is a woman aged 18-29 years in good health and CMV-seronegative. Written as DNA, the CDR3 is TGTGCCAGTAGCCCTGACAGGAATCAGCCCCAGCATTTT. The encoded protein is CASSPDRNQPQHF.